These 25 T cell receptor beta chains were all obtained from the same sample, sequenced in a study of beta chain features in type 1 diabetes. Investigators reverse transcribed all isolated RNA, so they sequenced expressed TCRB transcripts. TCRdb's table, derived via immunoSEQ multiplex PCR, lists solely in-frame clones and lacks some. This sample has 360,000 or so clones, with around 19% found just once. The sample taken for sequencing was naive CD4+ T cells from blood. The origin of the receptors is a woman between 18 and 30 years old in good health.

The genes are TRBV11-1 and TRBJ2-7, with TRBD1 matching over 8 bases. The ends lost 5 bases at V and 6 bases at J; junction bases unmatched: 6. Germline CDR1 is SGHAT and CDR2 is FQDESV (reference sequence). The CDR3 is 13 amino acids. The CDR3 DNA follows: TGTGCCAGCAGCAGGGACAGGCCAGGCGAGCAGTACTTC. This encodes CASSRDRPGEQYF.

The CDR3 here is CASSLVSGSQETQYF. CDR3 DNA sequence: TGTGCCAGCAGCTTAGTCTCTGGCAGCCAAGAGACCCAGTACTTC. This chain links TRBV7-9 with TRBJ2-5; D unclear. The CDR3 spans 15 residues. Trimming left V 1 base short and J 1 base short, with 10 bases between. Germline lookup yields CDR1 SEHNR and CDR2 FQNEAQ (reference sequence).

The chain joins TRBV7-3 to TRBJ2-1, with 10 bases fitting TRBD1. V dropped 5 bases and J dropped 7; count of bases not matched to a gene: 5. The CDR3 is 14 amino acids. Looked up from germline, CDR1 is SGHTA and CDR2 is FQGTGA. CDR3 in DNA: TGTGCCAGCAGCAGCCGGGGACAGGGGAATGAGCAGTTCTTC. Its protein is CASSSRGQGNEQFF.

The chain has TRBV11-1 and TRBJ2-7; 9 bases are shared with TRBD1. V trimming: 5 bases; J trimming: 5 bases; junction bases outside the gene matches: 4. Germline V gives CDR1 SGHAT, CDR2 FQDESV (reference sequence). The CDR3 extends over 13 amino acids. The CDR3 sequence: CASSRDRDNEQYF. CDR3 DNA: TGTGCCAGCAGCCGGGACAGGGATAACGAGCAGTACTTC.

CDR3 amino acids: CASSLEGDYSPLHF. In nucleotides, the CDR3 is TGCGCCAGCAGCTTGGAGGGGGATTATTCACCCCTCCACTTT. The rearrangement links TRBV5-1 to TRBJ1-6; D might be TRBD1 (6 bases). CDR1 SGHRS and CDR2 YFSETQ come from the germline V gene. There are 14 residues in the CDR3. The ends were cut back, 0 bases at V and 8 bases at J, with 9 bases in the middle.

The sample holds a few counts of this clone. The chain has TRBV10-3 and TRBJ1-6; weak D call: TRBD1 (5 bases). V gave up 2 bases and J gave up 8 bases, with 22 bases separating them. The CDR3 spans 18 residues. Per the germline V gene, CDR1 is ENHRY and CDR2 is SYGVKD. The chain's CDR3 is CAISETRSSRLGDSPLHF. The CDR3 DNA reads TGTGCCATCAGTGAGACCCGATCAAGCCGTCTAGGGGATTCACCCCTCCACTTT.

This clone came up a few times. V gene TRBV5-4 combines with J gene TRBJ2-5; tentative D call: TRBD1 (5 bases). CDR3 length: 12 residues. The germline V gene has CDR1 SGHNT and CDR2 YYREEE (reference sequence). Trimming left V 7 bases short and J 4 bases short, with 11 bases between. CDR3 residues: CASFYQGETQYF. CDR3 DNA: TGTGCCAGCTTTTATCAGGGAGAGACCCAGTACTTC.

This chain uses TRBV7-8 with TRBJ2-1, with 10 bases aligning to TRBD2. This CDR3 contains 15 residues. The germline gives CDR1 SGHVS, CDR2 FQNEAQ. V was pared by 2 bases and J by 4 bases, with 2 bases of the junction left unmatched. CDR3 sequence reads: CASSLSSGGYNEQFF. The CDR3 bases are TGTGCCAGCAGCTTATCTAGCGGGGGTTACAATGAGCAGTTCTTC. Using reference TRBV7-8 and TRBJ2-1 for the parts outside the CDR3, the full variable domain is GAGVSQSPRYKVAKRGQDVALRCDPISGHVSLFWYQQALGQGPEFLTYFQNEAQLDKSGLPSDRFFAERPEGSVSTLKIQRTQQEDSAVYLCASSLSSGGYNEQFFGPGTRLTVL.

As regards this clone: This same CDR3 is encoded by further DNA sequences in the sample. The CDR3: CASSPRQGNYGYTF. CDR3 sequence (DNA): TGTGCCAGCAGCCCCAGGCAGGGCAACTATGGCTACACCTTC. The V and J genes are TRBV7-9 and TRBJ1-2; D is possibly TRBD1 (5 bases). The CDR3 is 14 residues long. Germline loops: CDR1 SEHNR, CDR2 FQNEAQ (reference sequence). Trimming left V 5 bases short and J 2 bases short, with 12 bases between. Full variable domain (missing parts from reference TRBV7-9 and TRBJ1-2): DTGVSQNPRHKITKRGQNVTFRCDPISEHNRLYWYRQTLGQGPEFLTYFQNEAQLEKSRLLSDRFSAERPKGSFSTLEIQRTEQGDSAMYLCASSPRQGNYGYTFGSGTRLTVV.

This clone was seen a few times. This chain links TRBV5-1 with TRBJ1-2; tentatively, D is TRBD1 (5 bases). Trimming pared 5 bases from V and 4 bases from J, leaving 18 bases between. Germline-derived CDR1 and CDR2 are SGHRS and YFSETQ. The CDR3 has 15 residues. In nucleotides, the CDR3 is TGCGCCAGCAGTAGGGTGGCAGGGTCGAGCTATGGCTACACCTTC. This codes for CASSRVAGSSYGYTF.

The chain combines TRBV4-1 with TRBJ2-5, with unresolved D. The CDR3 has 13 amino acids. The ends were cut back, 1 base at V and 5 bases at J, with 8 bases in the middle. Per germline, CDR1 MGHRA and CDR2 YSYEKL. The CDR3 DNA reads TGCGCCAGCAGCCAAGCTATAGTTGAGACCCAGTACTTC. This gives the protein CASSQAIVETQYF.

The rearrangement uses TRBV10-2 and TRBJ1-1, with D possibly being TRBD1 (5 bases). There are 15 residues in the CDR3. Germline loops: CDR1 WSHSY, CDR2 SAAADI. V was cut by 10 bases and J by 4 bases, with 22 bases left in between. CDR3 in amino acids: CAIRDSQSGSTEAFF. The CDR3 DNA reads TGCGCCATCCGGGACTCTCAATCGGGGAGCACTGAAGCTTTCTTT.

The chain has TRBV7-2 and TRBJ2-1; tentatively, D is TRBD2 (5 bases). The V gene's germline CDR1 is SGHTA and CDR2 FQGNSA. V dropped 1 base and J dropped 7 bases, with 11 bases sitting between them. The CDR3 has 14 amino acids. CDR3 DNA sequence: TGTGCCAGCAGCTTAGTGTCGGGATTAAATGAGCAGTTCTTC. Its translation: CASSLVSGLNEQFF.

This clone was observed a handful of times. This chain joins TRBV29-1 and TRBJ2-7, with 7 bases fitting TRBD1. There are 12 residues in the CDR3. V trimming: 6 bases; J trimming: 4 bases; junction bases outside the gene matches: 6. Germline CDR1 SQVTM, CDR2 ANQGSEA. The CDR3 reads CSVRDRGYEQYF. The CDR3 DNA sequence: TGCAGCGTCCGGGACAGAGGATACGAGCAGTACTTC.

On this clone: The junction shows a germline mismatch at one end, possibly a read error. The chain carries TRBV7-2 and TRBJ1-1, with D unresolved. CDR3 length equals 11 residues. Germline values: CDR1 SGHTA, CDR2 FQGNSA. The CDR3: CASSLRNEVFF. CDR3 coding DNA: TGTGCCAGCAGCTTGCGGAATGAAGTTTTCTTT.

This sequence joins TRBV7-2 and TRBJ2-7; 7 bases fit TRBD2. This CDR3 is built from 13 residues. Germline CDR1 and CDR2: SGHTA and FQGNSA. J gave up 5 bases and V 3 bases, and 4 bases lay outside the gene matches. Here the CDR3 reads CASSLGGNHEQYF. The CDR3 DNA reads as TGTGCCAGCAGCTTGGGAGGGAACCACGAGCAGTACTTC.

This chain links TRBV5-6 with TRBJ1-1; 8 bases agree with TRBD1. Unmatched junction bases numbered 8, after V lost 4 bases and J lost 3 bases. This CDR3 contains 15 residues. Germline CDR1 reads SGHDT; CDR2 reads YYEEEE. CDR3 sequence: CASSSGQGYYTEAFF. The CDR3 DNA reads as TGTGCCAGCAGCAGTGGACAGGGATATTACACTGAAGCTTTCTTT.

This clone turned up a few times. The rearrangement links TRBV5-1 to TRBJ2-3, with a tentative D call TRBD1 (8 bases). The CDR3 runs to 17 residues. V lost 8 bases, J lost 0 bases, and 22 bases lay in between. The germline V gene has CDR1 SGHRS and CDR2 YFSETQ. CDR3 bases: TGCGCCAGTGACAGGGGAGCAAGCGGGGCTAGCACAGATACGCAGTATTTT. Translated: CASDRGASGASTDTQYF.

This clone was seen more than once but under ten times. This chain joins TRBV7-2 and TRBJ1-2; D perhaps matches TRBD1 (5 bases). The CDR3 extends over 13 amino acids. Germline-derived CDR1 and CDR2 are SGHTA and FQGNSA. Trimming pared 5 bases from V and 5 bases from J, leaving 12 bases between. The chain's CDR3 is CASSQGMAYGYTF. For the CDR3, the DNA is TGTGCCAGCAGCCAGGGAATGGCTTATGGCTACACCTTC.

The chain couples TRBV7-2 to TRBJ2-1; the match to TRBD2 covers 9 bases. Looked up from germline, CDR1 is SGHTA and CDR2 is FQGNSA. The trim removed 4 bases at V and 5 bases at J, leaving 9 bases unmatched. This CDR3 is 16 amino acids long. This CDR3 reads CASSSPRTSEDNEQFF. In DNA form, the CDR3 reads TGTGCCAGCAGCTCACCCCGGACTAGCGAAGACAATGAGCAGTTCTTC.

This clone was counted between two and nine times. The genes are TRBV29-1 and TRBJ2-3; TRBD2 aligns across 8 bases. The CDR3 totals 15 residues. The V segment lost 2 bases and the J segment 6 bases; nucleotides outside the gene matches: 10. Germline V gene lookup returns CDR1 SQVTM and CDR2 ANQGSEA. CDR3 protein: CSVESGRGSRDTQYF. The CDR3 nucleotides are TGCAGCGTTGAATCCGGGAGGGGATCAAGGGATACGCAGTATTTT.

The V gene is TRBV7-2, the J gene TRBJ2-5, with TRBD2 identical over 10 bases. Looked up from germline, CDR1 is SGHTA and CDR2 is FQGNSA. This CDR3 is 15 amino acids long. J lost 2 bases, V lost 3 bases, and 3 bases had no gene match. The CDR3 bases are TGTGCCAGCAGCTTCAGGACTAGCGGACAAGAGACCCAGTACTTC. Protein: CASSFRTSGQETQYF.

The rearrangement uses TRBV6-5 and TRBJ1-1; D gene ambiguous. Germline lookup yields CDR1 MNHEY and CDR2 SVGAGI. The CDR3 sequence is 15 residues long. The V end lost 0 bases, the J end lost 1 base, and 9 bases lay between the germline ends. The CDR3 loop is CASSYSELWNTEAFF. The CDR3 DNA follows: TGTGCCAGCAGTTACTCGGAGTTGTGGAACACTGAAGCTTTCTTT.

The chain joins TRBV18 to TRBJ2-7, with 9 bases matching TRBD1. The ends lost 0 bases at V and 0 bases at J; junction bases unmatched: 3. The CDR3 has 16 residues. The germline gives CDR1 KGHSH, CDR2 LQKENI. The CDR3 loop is CASSPPGTGSSYEQYF. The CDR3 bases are TGTGCCAGCTCACCACCCGGGACAGGGAGCTCCTACGAGCAGTACTTC.

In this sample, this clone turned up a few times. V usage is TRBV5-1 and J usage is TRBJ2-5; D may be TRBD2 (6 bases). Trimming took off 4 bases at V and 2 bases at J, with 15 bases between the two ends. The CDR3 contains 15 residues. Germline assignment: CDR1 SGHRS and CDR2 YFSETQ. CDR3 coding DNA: TGCGCCAGCAGCATTATAGCGGAACATCAAGAGACCCAGTACTTC. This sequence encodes CASSIIAEHQETQYF.